Listed below are T cell receptor beta chains from one sample, sequenced in a study of neurological immune-mediated disorders. TCRdb reanalysed the 5' RACE reads using MiXCR and keeps one entry per CDR3 protein. The repertoire includes 14,000 or so distinct CDR3 sequences, around 13% of them detected once, and 41% sits in the top ten. Sequencing was performed on CD8+ T cells from blood. Receptors originate from a female donor with HTLV-1-associated myelopathy (HAM/TSP). Each CDR3 is given with its conserved first and last residue. The order of the fields is J gene, V gene, D gene, clone size, CDR3 DNA, CDR3 protein. The D gene is left open where the match is weak. Clone size is not always given. Where it is, it says once, few, many or a class for expanded clones.

J: TRBJ2-1
V: TRBV5-1
D: -
size: many
DNA: TGCGCCAGCAGCCGGGACCGTGATTCCTACAATGAGCAGTTCTTC
CDR3: CASSRDRDSYNEQFF

J: TRBJ1-1
V: TRBV6-5
D: -
size: many
DNA: TGTGCCAGCAGTTACTCGCATTATTCGGTTGGGGGGACTGAAGCTTTCTTT
CDR3: CASSYSHYSVGGTEAFF

J: TRBJ2-7
V: TRBV6-2/TRBV6-3
D: -
size: -
DNA: TGTGCCAGCAGTAGGAACAGGGAACCCTACGAGCAGTACTTC
CDR3: CASSRNREPYEQYF

J: TRBJ2-7
V: TRBV7-2
D: -
size: large
DNA: TGTGCCAGCAGCTTAGTTTCAGGGGCCGAGCAGTACTTC
CDR3: CASSLVSGAEQYF

J: TRBJ2-3
V: TRBV25-1
D: -
size: few
DNA: TGTGCCAGCAGTGAATCCCATACAGGAGCAGATACGCAGTATTTT
CDR3: CASSESHTGADTQYF

J: TRBJ2-1
V: TRBV7-3
D: -
size: many
DNA: TGTGCCAGCAGCTTACTGAACGTGGGGTACAATGAGCAGTTCTTC
CDR3: CASSLLNVGYNEQFF

J: TRBJ2-3
V: TRBV5-1
D: -
size: many
DNA: TGCGCCAGCAGCTTAGCCCTTCCGCGGGGGCCCACAGATACGCAGTATTTT
CDR3: CASSLALPRGPTDTQYF

J: TRBJ2-1
V: TRBV20-1
D: -
size: many
DNA: TGCAGCGTTGAAGACCCCGATTTCAATGAGCAGTTCTTC
CDR3: CSVEDPDFNEQFF

J: TRBJ1-6
V: TRBV5-1
D: -
size: many
DNA: TGCGCCGGCCCCCTGGGGAACTCACCCCTCCACTTT
CDR3: CAGPLGNSPLHF

J: TRBJ2-3
V: TRBV7-9
D: -
size: -
DNA: TGTGCCAGCAGCTTTGTCGATAGCGGCACAGATACGCAGTATTTT
CDR3: CASSFVDSGTDTQYF

J: TRBJ2-1
V: TRBV10-3
D: TRBD1
size: many
DNA: TGTGCCATCAGTGAGATTTTGGGGACAGGGTACAATGAGCAGTTCTTC
CDR3: CAISEILGTGYNEQFF

J: TRBJ1-5
V: TRBV4-1
D: -
size: many
DNA: TGCGCCAGCAGCCAAGAGATTCAGGGGACAAACACATATAGCAATCAGCCCCAGCATTTT
CDR3: CASSQEIQGTNTYSNQPQHF

J: TRBJ2-1
V: TRBV4-2
D: -
size: many
DNA: TGTGCCAGCAGCCAATACAATGAGCAGTTCTTC
CDR3: CASSQYNEQFF

J: TRBJ1-2
V: TRBV7-2
D: -
size: many
DNA: TGTGCCAGCACCAATCCAGAGGGTGGCTACACCTTC
CDR3: CASTNPEGGYTF

J: TRBJ1-2
V: TRBV7-9
D: TRBD1
size: many
DNA: TGTGCCAGCAGCTCACCGGGACAGGGGTCATATGGCTACACCTTC
CDR3: CASSSPGQGSYGYTF

J: TRBJ2-5
V: TRBV29-1
D: -
size: -
DNA: TGCAGCGTCGACGCCCCGGGACTTCGAGAGACCAAGTACTTC
CDR3: CSVDAPGLRETKYF

J: TRBJ2-1
V: TRBV7-3
D: TRBD2
size: many
DNA: TGTGCCAGCAGCTTACTCAGCGGGGGACTCAATGAGCAGTTCTTC
CDR3: CASSLLSGGLNEQFF

J: TRBJ2-3
V: TRBV4-1
D: -
size: many
DNA: TGCGCCAGCAGCCAAGAGGAAACGATTGCAGATACGCAGTATTTT
CDR3: CASSQEETIADTQYF

J: TRBJ1-3
V: TRBV3-1
D: -
size: many
DNA: TGTGCCAGCAGCCAAAGATCCACAGGGTCAATCGTTCCGTATGGAAACACCATATATTTT
CDR3: CASSQRSTGSIVPYGNTIYF

J: TRBJ1-1
V: TRBV6-2/TRBV6-3
D: -
size: many
DNA: TGTGCCAGCAGCCCGACCTACACTGAAGCTTTCTTT
CDR3: CASSPTYTEAFF

J: TRBJ1-1
V: TRBV5-4
D: -
size: many
DNA: TGTGCCAGCAGCTTTGGATCGTGGACTGAAGCTTTCTTT
CDR3: CASSFGSWTEAFF

J: TRBJ2-7
V: TRBV5-1
D: -
size: many
DNA: TGCGCCAGCAGTCCCCGCGGCTACGAGCAGTACTTC
CDR3: CASSPRGYEQYF

J: TRBJ2-4
V: TRBV7-9
D: -
size: many
DNA: TGTGCCAGCAGCTTTACATACGGCGTGGGTGACATTCAGTACTTC
CDR3: CASSFTYGVGDIQYF

J: TRBJ2-1
V: TRBV27
D: -
size: -
DNA: TGTGCCAGCAGTTACCGAGGGGGTGAGCAGTTCTTC
CDR3: CASSYRGGEQFF

J: TRBJ2-5
V: TRBV6-1
D: TRBD1
size: many
DNA: TGTGCCAGCAGTAGCGGACAGGGCCCAGAGACCCAGTACTTC
CDR3: CASSSGQGPETQYF

J: TRBJ1-1
V: TRBV20-1
D: -
size: many
DNA: TGCAGTGCTAGAGGACAGGACAACTACATGAACACTGAAGCTTTCTTT
CDR3: CSARGQDNYMNTEAFF

J: TRBJ2-1
V: TRBV7-3
D: TRBD1
size: once
DNA: TGTGCCAGCAGCGTCGGGGGACAGGGGTTCAATGAGCAGTTCTTC
CDR3: CASSVGGQGFNEQFF

J: TRBJ2-1
V: TRBV7-2
D: -
size: many
DNA: TGTGCCAGCAGCCCAGCGGACCCGTCTGCCTATCACAATGAGCAGTTCTTC
CDR3: CASSPADPSAYHNEQFF

J: TRBJ2-1
V: TRBV9
D: TRBD2
size: medium-sized
DNA: TGTGCCAGCAGCGTAGTAACTCGCGGGAGTATCAATGAGCAGTTCTTC
CDR3: CASSVVTRGSINEQFF

J: TRBJ2-3
V: TRBV3-1
D: -
size: many
DNA: TGTGCCAGCAGCCAAGATATAAGGACTTACACAGATACGCAGTATTTT
CDR3: CASSQDIRTYTDTQYF

J: TRBJ2-7
V: TRBV19
D: TRBD2
size: many
DNA: TGTGCCAGTAGTATCGAGGGCCTAGCGGGCTCCTACGAGCAGTACTTC
CDR3: CASSIEGLAGSYEQYF

J: TRBJ1-5
V: TRBV12-3/TRBV12-4
D: -
size: many
DNA: TGTGCCAGCAGTTTAAGAGAGCGGGGCAATCAGCCCCAGCATTTT
CDR3: CASSLRERGNQPQHF

J: TRBJ2-3
V: TRBV2
D: -
size: -
DNA: TGTGCCAGCAGTGAATTTACAGTGGAGCAGACCCAGTATTTT
CDR3: CASSEFTVEQTQYF

J: TRBJ2-1
V: TRBV15
D: -
size: many
DNA: TGTGCCACCAGCAGAGATGAGGGAATAGATGAGCAGTTCTTC
CDR3: CATSRDEGIDEQFF

J: TRBJ2-3
V: TRBV20-1
D: TRBD2
size: many
DNA: TGCAGTGCTAGAGATCTACGAGGGAGGGCCAATACAGATACGCAGTATTTT
CDR3: CSARDLRGRANTDTQYF

J: TRBJ1-1
V: TRBV5-1
D: TRBD1
size: many
DNA: TGCGCCAGCAGACCCGGGACAGGGGGGACTGAAGCTTTCTTT
CDR3: CASRPGTGGTEAFF

J: TRBJ2-3
V: TRBV29-1
D: TRBD2
size: many
DNA: TGCAGCGTTGAAGATAGCGGGAGCACAGATACGCAGTATTTT
CDR3: CSVEDSGSTDTQYF

J: TRBJ2-7
V: TRBV27
D: -
size: many
DNA: TGTGCCAGCAGTTCGACAGGTAGCCACGAGCAGTACTTC
CDR3: CASSSTGSHEQYF

J: TRBJ2-7
V: TRBV14
D: -
size: many
DNA: TGTGCCAGCAGCCAAGTTGGCCAGGGGCTATCGGGCTACGAGCAGTACTTC
CDR3: CASSQVGQGLSGYEQYF

J: TRBJ2-1
V: TRBV10-2
D: TRBD2
size: -
DNA: TGCGCCACCGGAATTGGGACTAGCGGGAGGGTTGAGCAGTTCTTC
CDR3: CATGIGTSGRVEQFF

J: TRBJ2-3
V: TRBV11-2
D: -
size: -
DNA: TGTGCCAGCAGCTCCTTTTCCGCGAACACAGATACGCAGTATTTT
CDR3: CASSSFSANTDTQYF

J: TRBJ2-1
V: TRBV27
D: -
size: many
DNA: TGTGCCAGCAGTTCGTACTTAGCCGTCTCCTACAATGAGCAGTTCTTC
CDR3: CASSSYLAVSYNEQFF

J: TRBJ1-5
V: TRBV4-1
D: -
size: many
DNA: TGCGCCAGCAGCCAAGGCCTCTCTATCCCAGGTCAGCCCCAGCATTTT
CDR3: CASSQGLSIPGQPQHF

J: TRBJ1-6
V: TRBV7-8
D: -
size: many
DNA: TGTGCCAGCAGCGAATCCGGGGGTAGCTCCTATAATTCACCCCTCCACTTT
CDR3: CASSESGGSSYNSPLHF

J: TRBJ2-5
V: TRBV29-1
D: -
size: many
DNA: TGCAGCGTTGATCAAGTGCAGACCCAGTACTTC
CDR3: CSVDQVQTQYF

J: TRBJ1-2
V: TRBV12-3/TRBV12-4
D: -
size: many
DNA: TGTGCCAGCAGTTTAAATGCCGCAGACCCCCCGACCAACTATGGCTACACCTTC
CDR3: CASSLNAADPPTNYGYTF

J: TRBJ2-1
V: TRBV6-5
D: TRBD2
size: many
DNA: TGTGCCAGCAGTAACCGAAAAACTAGCGGGAGGGACAATGAGCAGTTCTTC
CDR3: CASSNRKTSGRDNEQFF

J: TRBJ2-3
V: TRBV5-1
D: TRBD2
size: many
DNA: TGCGCCAGCAGCTTGGGAGGCGGGGGGCCAGGAGATACGCAGTATTTT
CDR3: CASSLGGGGPGDTQYF

J: TRBJ2-2
V: TRBV12-3/TRBV12-4
D: TRBD2
size: many
DNA: TGTGCCAGCAGTTTAGGACTAGCGGGGGCGAGCACCGGGGAGCTGTTTTTT
CDR3: CASSLGLAGASTGELFF

J: TRBJ2-1
V: TRBV7-2
D: -
size: many
DNA: TGTGCCAGCAGCTTAGGCAGACAAGGGCCTAGCTCCTACAATGAGCAGTTCTTC
CDR3: CASSLGRQGPSSYNEQFF

J: TRBJ1-1
V: TRBV11-2
D: TRBD1
size: many
DNA: TGTGCCAGCAGCCCGTGGGACAGGGGGTTTACTGAAGCTTTCTTT
CDR3: CASSPWDRGFTEAFF

J: TRBJ2-1
V: TRBV27
D: TRBD2
size: many
DNA: TGTGCCAGCAGTTTATCGTTCGGAGCGGGAGGATACAATGAGCAGTTCTTC
CDR3: CASSLSFGAGGYNEQFF

J: TRBJ2-7
V: TRBV5-1
D: -
size: many
DNA: TGCGCCAGCAGCATAGGGGTGGACGAGCAGTACTTC
CDR3: CASSIGVDEQYF

J: TRBJ2-2
V: TRBV9
D: -
size: many
DNA: TGTGCCAGCAGCGTAGTTGGGGGCGATATCGGGGAGCTGTTTTTT
CDR3: CASSVVGGDIGELFF

J: TRBJ1-2
V: TRBV10-1
D: -
size: -
DNA: TGCGCCAGCAGTGAGTTGGGGGCTCAATATGGCTACACCTTC
CDR3: CASSELGAQYGYTF

J: TRBJ2-1
V: TRBV12-3/TRBV12-4
D: TRBD1
size: many
DNA: TGTGCCAGCATGGACAGGGACTACAATGAGCAGTTCTTC
CDR3: CASMDRDYNEQFF

J: TRBJ2-5
V: TRBV7-2
D: -
size: many
DNA: TGTGCCAACAGATTACCTCAGGGATACGGGACCCAGTACTTC
CDR3: CANRLPQGYGTQYF

J: TRBJ1-3
V: TRBV20-1
D: -
size: medium-sized
DNA: TGCAGTGCTAGAGAAACAGCGGGTGGAAACACCATATATTTT
CDR3: CSARETAGGNTIYF